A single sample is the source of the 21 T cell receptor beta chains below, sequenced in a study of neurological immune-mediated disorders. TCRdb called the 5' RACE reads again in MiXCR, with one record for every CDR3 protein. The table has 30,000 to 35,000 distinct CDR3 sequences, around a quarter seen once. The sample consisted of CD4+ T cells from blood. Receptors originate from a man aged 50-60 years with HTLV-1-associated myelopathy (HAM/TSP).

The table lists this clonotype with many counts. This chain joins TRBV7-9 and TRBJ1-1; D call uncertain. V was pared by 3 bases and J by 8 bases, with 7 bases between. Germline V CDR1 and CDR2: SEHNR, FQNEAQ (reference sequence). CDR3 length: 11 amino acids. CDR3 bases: TGTGCCAGCAGCTTCGAGACAGAAGCTTTCTTT. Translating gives CASSFETEAFF.

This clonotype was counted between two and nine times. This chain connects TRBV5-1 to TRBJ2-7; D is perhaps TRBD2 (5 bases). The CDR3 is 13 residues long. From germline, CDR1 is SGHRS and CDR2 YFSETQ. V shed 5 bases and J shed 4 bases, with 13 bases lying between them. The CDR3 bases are TGCGCCAGCAGTTCTACCGGGGAATACGAGCAGTACTTC. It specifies CASSSTGEYEQYF.

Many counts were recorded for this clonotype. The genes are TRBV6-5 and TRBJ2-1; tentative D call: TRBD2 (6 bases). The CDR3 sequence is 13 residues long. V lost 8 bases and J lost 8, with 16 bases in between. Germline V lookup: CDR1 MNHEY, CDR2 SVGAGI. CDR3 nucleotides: TGTGCCAGCCGCCGGGACTTAACCGATGAGCAGTTCTTC. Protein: CASRRDLTDEQFF.

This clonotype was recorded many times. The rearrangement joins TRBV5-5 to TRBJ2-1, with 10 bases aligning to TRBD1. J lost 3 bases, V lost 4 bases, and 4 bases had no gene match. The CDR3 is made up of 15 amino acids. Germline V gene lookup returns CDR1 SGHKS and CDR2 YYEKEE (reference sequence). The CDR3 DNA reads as TGTGCCAGCAGCCACGGACAGGGGGGCTACAATGAGCAGTTCTTC. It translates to CASSHGQGGYNEQFF.

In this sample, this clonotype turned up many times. CDR3 in DNA: TGCAGTGCACCCGGATTGGGGTGGGAGACCCAGTACTTC. Translated: CSAPGLGWETQYF. The rearrangement links TRBV20-1 to TRBJ2-5; D uncertain. Germline values: CDR1 DFQATT, CDR2 SNEGSKA (reference sequence). This CDR3 has 13 amino acids. Trimming took off 6 bases at V and 5 bases at J, with 16 bases between the two ends.

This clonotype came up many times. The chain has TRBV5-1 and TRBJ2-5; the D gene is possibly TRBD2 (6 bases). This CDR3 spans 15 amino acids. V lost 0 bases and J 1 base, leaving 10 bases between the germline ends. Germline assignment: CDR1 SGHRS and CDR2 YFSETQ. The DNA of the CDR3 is TGCGCCAGCAGCTTGGGGGCTAGCGTCCAAGAGACCCAGTACTTC. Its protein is CASSLGASVQETQYF.

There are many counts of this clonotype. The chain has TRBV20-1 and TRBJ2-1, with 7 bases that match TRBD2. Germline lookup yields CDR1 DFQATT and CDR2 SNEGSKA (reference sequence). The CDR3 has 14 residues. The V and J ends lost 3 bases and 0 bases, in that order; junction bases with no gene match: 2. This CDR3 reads CSARRGSSYNEQFF. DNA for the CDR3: TGCAGTGCTAGGCGGGGGAGCTCCTACAATGAGCAGTTCTTC.

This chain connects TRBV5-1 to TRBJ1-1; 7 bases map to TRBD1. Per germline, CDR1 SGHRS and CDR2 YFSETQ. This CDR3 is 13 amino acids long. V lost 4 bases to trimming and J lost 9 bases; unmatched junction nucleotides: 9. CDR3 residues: CASSRDRSTKAFF. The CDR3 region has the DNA TGCGCCAGCAGCCGGGACAGATCAACTAAAGCTTTCTTT.

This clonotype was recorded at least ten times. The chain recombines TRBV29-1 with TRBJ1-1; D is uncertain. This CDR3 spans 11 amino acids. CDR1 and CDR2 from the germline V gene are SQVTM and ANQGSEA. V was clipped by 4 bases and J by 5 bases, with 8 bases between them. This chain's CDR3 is CSVARGTEAFF. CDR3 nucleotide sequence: TGCAGCGTTGCTCGGGGAACTGAAGCTTTCTTT.

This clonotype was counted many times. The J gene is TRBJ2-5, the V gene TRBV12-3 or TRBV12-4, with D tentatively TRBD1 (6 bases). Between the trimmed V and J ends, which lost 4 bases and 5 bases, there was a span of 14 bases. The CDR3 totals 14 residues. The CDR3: CASSSTRGTETQYF. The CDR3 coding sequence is TGTGCCAGCAGTTCGACCAGGGGCACGGAGACCCAGTACTTC.

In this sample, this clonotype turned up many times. CDR3: CATSRPNQGSYTF. The CDR3 coding sequence is TGTGCCACCAGCAGACCTAATCAGGGTAGCTACACCTTC. The chain couples TRBV15 to TRBJ1-2; TRBD1 is a possible D gene (5 bases). The CDR3 has 13 amino acids. Trimming shortened V by 2 bases and J by 9 bases, and 13 bases separated the two germline ends. Looked up from germline, CDR1 is LNHNV and CDR2 is YYDKDF (reference sequence). Together with reference TRBV15 and TRBJ1-2, the CDR3 gives the full variable domain: DAMVIQNPRYQVTQFGKPVTLSCSQTLNHNVMYWYQQKSSQAPKLLFHYYDKDFNNEADTPDNFQSRRPNTSFCFLDIRSPGLGDTAMYLCATSRPNQGSYTFGSGTRLTVV.

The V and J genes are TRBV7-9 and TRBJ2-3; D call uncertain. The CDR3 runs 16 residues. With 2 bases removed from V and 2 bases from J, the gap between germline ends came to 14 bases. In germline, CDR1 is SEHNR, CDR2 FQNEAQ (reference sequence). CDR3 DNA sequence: TGTGCCAGCAGCTTATGGGCCAGTTTTTCCACAGATACGCAGTATTTT. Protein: CASSLWASFSTDTQYF.

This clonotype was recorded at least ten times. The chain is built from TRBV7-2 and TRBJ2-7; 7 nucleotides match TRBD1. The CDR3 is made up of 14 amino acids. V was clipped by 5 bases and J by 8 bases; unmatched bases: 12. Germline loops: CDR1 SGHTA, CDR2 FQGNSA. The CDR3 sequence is CASSHTQEGGKQYF. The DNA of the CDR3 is TGTGCCAGCAGCCACACGCAGGAAGGGGGCAAGCAGTACTTC.

The CDR3 nucleotides are TGTGCCACCAGTGACAGGGGTTACGAGCAGTACTTC. Translated: CATSDRGYEQYF. The chain carries TRBV24-1 and TRBJ2-7, with a possible D match to TRBD1 (6 bases). The germline V gene encodes CDR1 KGHDR and CDR2 SFDVKD. The CDR3 spans 12 residues. V lost 4 bases and J 4 bases, leaving 7 bases between the germline ends.

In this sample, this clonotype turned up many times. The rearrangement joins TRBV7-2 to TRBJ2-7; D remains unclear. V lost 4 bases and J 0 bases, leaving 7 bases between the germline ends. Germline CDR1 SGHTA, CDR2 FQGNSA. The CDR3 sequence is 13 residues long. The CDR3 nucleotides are TGTGCCAGCAGCTCCCCCATCTCCTACGAGCAGTACTTC. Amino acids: CASSSPISYEQYF.

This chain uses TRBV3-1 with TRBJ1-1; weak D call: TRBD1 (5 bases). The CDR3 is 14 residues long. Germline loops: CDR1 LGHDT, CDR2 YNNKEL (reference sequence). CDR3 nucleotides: TGTGACAGTAGCCCTCTCGGGGCGAACACTGAAGCTTTCTTT. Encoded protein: CDSSPLGANTEAFF.

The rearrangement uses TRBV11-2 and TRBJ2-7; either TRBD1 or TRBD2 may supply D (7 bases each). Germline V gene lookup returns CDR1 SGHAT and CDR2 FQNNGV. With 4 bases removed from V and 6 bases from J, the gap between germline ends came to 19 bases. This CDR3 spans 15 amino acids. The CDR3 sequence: CASSSTQGGVGEQYF. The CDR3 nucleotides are TGTGCCAGCAGCTCAACCCAGGGGGGGGTTGGCGAGCAGTACTTC.

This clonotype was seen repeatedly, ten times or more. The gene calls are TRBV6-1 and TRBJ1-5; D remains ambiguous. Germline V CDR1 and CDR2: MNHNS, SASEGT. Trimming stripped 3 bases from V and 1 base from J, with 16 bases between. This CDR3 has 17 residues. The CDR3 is CASSEAAGVFSNQPQHF. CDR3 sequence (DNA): TGTGCCAGCAGTGAGGCAGCAGGAGTATTCAGCAATCAGCCCCAGCATTTT.

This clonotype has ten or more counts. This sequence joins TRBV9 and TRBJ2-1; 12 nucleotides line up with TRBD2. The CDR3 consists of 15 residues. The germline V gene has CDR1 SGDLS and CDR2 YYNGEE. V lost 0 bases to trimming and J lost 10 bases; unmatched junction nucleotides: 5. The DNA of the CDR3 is TGTGCCAGCAGCGTAGGGCTAGCGGGAGGGGGGGAGCAGTTCTTC. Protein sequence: CASSVGLAGGGEQFF.

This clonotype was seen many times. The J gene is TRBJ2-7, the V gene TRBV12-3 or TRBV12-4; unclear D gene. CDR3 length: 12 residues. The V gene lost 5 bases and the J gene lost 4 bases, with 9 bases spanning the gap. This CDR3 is CASSAVPYEQYF. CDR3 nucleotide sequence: TGTGCCAGCAGTGCGGTCCCTTACGAGCAGTACTTC.

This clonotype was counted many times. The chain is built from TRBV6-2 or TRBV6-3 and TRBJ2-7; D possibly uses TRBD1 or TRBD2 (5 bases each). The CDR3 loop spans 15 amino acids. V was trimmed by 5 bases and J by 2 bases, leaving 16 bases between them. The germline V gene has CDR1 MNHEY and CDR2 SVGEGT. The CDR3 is CASSPGTTVTYEQYF. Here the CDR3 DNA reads TGTGCCAGCAGTCCCGGGACGACGGTAACCTACGAGCAGTACTTC.